This TCR beta chain was identified during a study of technical replicates of blood from a handful of donors. Measured with immunoSEQ multiplex PCR; TCRdb has only the in-frame clones, and not every one. The sample includes tens of thousands of clones, approximately 90% of them seen just once. The CDR3 loop spans 14 amino acids. J gave up 11 bases and V 2 bases, and 8 bases lay outside the gene matches. The germline gives CDR1 MDHEN, CDR2 SYDVKM. This clone was picked up one time. This clonotype was sampled from a human donor in good health. Sequencing was carried out using T cells isolated from PBMCs. The rearrangement uses TRBV28 and TRBJ2-1, with TRBD1 matching over 8 bases. The CDR3 loop reads CASSLEQGGWKQFF. Written as DNA, the CDR3 is TGTGCCAGCAGTTTAGAACAGGGGGGTTGGAAGCAGTTCTTC. Based on the CDR3 plus reference TRBV28 and TRBJ2-1, the full variable domain is DVKVTQSSRYLVKRTGEKVFLECVQDMDHENMFWYRQDPGLGLRLIYFSYDVKMKEKGDIPEGYSVSREKKERFSLILESASTNQTSMYLCASSLEQGGWKQFFGPGTRLTVL.